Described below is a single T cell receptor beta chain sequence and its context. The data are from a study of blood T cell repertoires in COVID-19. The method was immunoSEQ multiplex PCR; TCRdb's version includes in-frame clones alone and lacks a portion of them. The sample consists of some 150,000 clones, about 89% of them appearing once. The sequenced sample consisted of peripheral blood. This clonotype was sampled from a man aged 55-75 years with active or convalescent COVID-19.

CDR3 loop: CASSLGTSTGELFF. The CDR3 region has the DNA TGCGCCAGCAGCTTAGGGACTTCTACCGGGGAGCTGTTTTTT. The chain uses TRBV5-1 and TRBJ2-2; tentatively, D is TRBD2 (6 bases). Germline loops: CDR1 SGHRS, CDR2 YFSETQ. Trimming pared 2 bases from V and 5 bases from J, leaving 10 bases between. CDR3 length: 14 amino acids.